This TCR beta chain originates from a study of T cells after somatic rescue of genetic block. This clone was seen more than once but under ten times. Per germline, CDR1 MNHEY and CDR2 SVGAGI. The germline V and J ends were trimmed by 5 bases and 0 bases, with 13 bases remaining between them. The CDR3 has 15 residues. The table came from immunoSEQ multiplex PCR; TCRdb's copy has only in-frame clones and leaves some out. The sample holds 12,000 or so clones, nearly 80% seen once. The receptor was isolated from a boy aged 10-17 years. J is TRBJ1-1 and V is TRBV6-5; D is undetermined. Input material: peripheral blood mononuclear cells (PBMCs). This CDR3 reads CASSRTLGVNTEAFF. The CDR3 DNA is TGTGCCAGCAGTAGGACCCTCGGGGTGAACACTGAAGCTTTCTTT.